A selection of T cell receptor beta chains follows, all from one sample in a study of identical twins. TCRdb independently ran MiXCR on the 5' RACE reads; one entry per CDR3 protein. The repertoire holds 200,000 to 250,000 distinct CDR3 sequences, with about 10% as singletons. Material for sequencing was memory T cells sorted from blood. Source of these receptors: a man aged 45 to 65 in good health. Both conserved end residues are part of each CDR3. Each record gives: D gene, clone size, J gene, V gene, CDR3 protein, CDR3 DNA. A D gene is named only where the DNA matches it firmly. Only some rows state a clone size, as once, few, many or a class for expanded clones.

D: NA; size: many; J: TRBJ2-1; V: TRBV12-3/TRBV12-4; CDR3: CASGGAGSYNEQFF; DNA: TGTGCCAGCGGGGGGGCCGGCTCCTACAATGAGCAGTTCTTC
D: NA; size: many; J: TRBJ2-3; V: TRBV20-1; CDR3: CSAGRGQTDTQYF; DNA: TGCAGTGCGGGGAGGGGGCAGACAGATACGCAGTATTTT
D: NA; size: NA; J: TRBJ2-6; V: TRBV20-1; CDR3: CSASYGGSTGANVLTF; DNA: TGCAGTGCTAGTTATGGGGGGTCGACTGGGGCCAACGTCCTGACTTTC
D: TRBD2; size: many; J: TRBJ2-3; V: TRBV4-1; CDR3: CASSQGAGTSKYF; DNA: TGCGCCAGCAGCCAGGGTGCCGGGACTAGCAAGTATTTT
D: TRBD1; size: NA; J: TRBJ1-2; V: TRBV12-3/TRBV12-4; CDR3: CASKKTGQGGYTF; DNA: TGTGCCAGCAAGAAAACGGGACAGGGCGGCTACACCTTC
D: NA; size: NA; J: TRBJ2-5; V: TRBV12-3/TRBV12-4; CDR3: CASSLRRGPRTQYF; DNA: TGTGCCAGCAGTTTAAGGCGGGGGCCGAGGACCCAGTACTTC
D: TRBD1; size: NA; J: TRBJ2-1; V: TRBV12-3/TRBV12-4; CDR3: CASTNLGQGNNEQFF; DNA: TGTGCCAGCACTAATCTCGGACAGGGGAACAATGAGCAGTTCTTC
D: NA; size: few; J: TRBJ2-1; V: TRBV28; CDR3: CASRPTSFNEQFF; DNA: TGTGCCAGCAGACCAACTAGTTTCAATGAGCAGTTCTTC
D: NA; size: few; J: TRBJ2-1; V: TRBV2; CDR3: CASRGDGNEQFF; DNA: TGTGCCAGCAGAGGGGACGGGAATGAGCAGTTCTTC
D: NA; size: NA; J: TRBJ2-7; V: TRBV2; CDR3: CASSVSTDSYEQYF; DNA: TGTGCCAGCAGTGTATCGACGGACTCCTACGAGCAGTACTTC
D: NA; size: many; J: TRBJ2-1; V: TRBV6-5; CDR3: CASSYSNQPHEQFF; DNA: TGTGCCAGCAGTTACTCGAACCAGCCCCATGAGCAGTTCTTC
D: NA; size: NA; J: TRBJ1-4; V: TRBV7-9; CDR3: CASSHRDGNEKLFF; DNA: TGTGCCAGCAGCCACCGGGACGGAAATGAAAAACTGTTTTTT
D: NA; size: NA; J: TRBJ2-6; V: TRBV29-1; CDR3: CSVMMGPASGANVLTF; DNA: TGCAGCGTAATGATGGGGCCTGCCTCTGGGGCCAACGTCCTGACTTTC
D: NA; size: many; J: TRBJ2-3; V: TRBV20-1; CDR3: CSARDHRDPKRDTQYF; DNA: TGCAGTGCTAGAGATCACCGGGACCCCAAGCGCGATACGCAGTATTTT